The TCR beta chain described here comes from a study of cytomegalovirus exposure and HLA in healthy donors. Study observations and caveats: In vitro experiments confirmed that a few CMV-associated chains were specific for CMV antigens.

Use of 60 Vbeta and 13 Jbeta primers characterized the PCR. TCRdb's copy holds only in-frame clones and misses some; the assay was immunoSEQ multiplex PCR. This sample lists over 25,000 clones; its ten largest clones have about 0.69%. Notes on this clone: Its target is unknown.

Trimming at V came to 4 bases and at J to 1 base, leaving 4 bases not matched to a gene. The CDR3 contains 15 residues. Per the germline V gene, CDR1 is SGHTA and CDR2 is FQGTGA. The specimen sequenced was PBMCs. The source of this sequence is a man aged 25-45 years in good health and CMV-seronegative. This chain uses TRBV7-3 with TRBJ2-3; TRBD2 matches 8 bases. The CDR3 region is CASSYQAGGTDTQYF. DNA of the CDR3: TGTGCCAGCAGCTACCAAGCGGGGGGCACAGATACGCAGTATTTT.